Reported below is one TCR beta chain. The repertoire was sequenced with immunoSEQ multiplex PCR; TCRdb's copy has only in-frame clones and lacks some. The sample has under 200,000 clones; 80% to 90% are singletons. The data originate from a study of blood T cell repertoires in COVID-19. With 8 bases clipped from V and 2 bases from J, the junction kept 5 bases outside the gene matches. This CDR3 has 16 residues. The germline V gene has CDR1 LNHDA and CDR2 SQIVND (reference sequence). Sample: peripheral blood. The sequence was obtained from a woman in her sixties or seventies with acute or convalescent COVID-19. V and J are TRBV19 and TRBJ2-6, with 11 bases that match TRBD1. The CDR3 bases are TGTGCCAGTGGGGACAGGGGGAGACCTGGGGCCAACGTCCTGACTTTC. Translating it yields CASGDRGRPGANVLTF. Complete variable domain (other parts from reference TRBV19 and TRBJ2-6): DGGITQSPKYLFRKEGQNVTLSCEQNLNHDAMYWYRQDPGQGLRLIYYSQIVNDFQKGDIAEGYSVSREKKESFPLTVTSAQKNPTAFYLCASGDRGRPGANVLTFGAGSRLTVL.